This T cell receptor (beta chain) was obtained from a study of T cell repertoires in cytomegalovirus infection (dated by TCRdb to between 2018 and 2021). General notes on the study: Donor HLA type was relevant to the analysis, because carriage of CMV infection together with the matching HLA type was indicated by public TCR beta signatures. Overall study results and their limits: The ex vivo response was dominated by HLA-C-restricted CMV-specific TCR beta clonotypes, and the single most frequent clonotype in two of eight donors was supplied by these HLA-C-restricted clonotypes. Carriers of CMV infection plus the relevant HLA type were discriminated by the cumulative frequency of public TCR beta family members in the study cohort and in an independent 352-donor cohort.

Ends trimmed: V by 2 bases, J by 15 bases; bases unmatched to a gene: 13. The CDR3 starts with the cysteine, ends with the phenylalanine, and has 16 residues. The only DNA kept is the CDR3, 48 bases in frame from the first base. CDR1 and CDR2 were assigned from the germline V gene as MDHEN and SYDVKM. The data were produced on an Illumina HiSeq 1500. TCRdb reprocessing: public reads trimmed at Q25 with fastp, clones called with MiXCR, in-frame beta chains kept. Identical CDR3 proteins give one entry, which carries the most common genes and DNA. For this sample there are 680,000 or so distinct CDR3 sequences; 35% appear just once. The ten top clones hold 2.5% to 3.5% of the sample. Comments on this clonotype: The clone's antigen remains unknown. Per-base qualities were not stored, and no clone one base away is much larger.

This chain joins TRBV28 to TRBJ1-6; 10 of the junction bases match TRBD1. This TCR was sampled from a human donor in good health (CMV status not recorded). Some clones in this sample may be carry-over from other donors' samples. Material for sequencing was PBMCs. The CDR3 protein: CASSLPGQGSRGDLHF. In nucleotide form, the sequence is TGTGCCAGCAGTTTACCGGGACAGGGGAGCAGGGGTGACCTCCACTTT.